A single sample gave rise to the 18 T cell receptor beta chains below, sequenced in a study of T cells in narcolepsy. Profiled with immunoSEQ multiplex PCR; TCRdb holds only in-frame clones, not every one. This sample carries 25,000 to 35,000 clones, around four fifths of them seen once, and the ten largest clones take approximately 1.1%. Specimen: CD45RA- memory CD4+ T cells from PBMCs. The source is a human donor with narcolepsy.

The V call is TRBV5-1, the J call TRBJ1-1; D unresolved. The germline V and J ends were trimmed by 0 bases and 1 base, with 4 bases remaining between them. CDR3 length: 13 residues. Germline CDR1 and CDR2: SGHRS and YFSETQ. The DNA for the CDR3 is TGCGCCAGCAGCTTGGCAGAGAACACTGAAGCTTTCTTT. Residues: CASSLAENTEAFF.

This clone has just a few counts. The CDR3 nucleotides read TGTGCCAGCTCCCCGGGGGGACAGGGGGATCAGCCCCAGCATTTT. Its protein is CASSPGGQGDQPQHF. The chain links TRBV18 to TRBJ1-5, with 11 bases identical to TRBD1. CDR1 KGHSH and CDR2 LQKENI come from the germline V gene. This CDR3 comprises 15 residues. J was trimmed by 5 bases and V by 6 bases; bases with no gene match: 6.

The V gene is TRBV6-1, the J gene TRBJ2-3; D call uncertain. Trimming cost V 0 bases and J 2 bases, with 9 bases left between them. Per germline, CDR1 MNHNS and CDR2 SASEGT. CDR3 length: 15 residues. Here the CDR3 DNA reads TGTGCCAGCAGTGAAGCTATCGGCCCCACAGATACGCAGTATTTT. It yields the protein CASSEAIGPTDTQYF.

The DNA for the CDR3 is TGTGCCTGGTCCCCGCGGGACACTGAAGCTTTCTTT. As protein: CAWSPRDTEAFF. V is TRBV30 and J is TRBJ1-1; D is uncertain. V lost 5 bases, J lost 3 bases, and 10 bases lay in between. CDR3 length: 12 residues. CDR1 and CDR2 (germline): GTSNPN, SVGIG (reference sequence).

CDR3 sequence: CASSSGQAYSRSPLHF. In DNA, the CDR3 is TGTGCCAGCAGTTCGGGACAGGCTTACTCTAGATCACCCCTCCACTTT. This chain joins TRBV27 and TRBJ1-6; 8 nucleotides agree with TRBD1. This CDR3 comprises 16 residues. The germline V gene encodes CDR1 MNHEY and CDR2 SMNVEV (reference sequence). V lost 4 bases and J lost 10; bases outside the gene matches: 12.

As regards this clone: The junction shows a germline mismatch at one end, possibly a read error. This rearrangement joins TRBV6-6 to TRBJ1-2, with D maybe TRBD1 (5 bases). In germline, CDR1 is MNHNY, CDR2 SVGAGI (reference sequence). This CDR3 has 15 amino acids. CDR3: CACSYFLQVDYGYTF. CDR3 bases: TGTGCCTGCAGTTACTTCTTACAGGTCGACTATGGCTACACCTTC.

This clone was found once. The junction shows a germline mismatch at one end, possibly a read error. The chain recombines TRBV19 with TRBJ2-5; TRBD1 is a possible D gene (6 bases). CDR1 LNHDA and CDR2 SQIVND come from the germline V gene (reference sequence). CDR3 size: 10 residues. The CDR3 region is CRTAQETQYF. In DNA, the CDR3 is TGCCGGACAGCCCAAGAGACCCAGTACTTC. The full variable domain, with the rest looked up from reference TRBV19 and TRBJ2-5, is DGGITQSPKYLFRKEGQNVTLSCEQNLNHDAMYWYRQDPGQGLRLIYYSQIVNDFQKGDIAEGYSVSREKKESFPLTVTSAQKNPTAFYLCRTAQETQYFGPGTRLLVL.

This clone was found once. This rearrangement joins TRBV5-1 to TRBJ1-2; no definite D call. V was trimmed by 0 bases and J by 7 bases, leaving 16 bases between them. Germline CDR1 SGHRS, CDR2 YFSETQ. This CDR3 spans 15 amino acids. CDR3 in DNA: TGCGCCAGCAGCTTGGCCCAGGTGTCAGGTGGTGGCTACACCTTC. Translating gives CASSLAQVSGGGYTF.

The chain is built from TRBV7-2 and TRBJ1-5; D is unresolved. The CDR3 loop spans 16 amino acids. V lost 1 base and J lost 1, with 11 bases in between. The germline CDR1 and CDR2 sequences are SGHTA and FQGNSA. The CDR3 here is CASSLGVGLSNQPQHF. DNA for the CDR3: TGTGCCAGCAGCTTAGGTGTAGGGCTCAGCAATCAGCCCCAGCATTTT.

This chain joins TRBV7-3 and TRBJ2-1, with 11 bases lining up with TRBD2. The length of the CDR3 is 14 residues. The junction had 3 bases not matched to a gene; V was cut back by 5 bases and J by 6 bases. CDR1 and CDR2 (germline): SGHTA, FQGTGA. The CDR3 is CASSKTSGSNEQFF. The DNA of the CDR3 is TGTGCCAGCAGCAAAACTAGCGGGAGCAATGAGCAGTTCTTC.

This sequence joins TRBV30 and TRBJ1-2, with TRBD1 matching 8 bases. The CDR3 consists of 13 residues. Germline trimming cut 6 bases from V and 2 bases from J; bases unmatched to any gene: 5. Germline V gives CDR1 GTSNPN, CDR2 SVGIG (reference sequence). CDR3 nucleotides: TGTGCCTGCTTCAGGGGGCTGAACTATGGCTACACCTTC. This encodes CACFRGLNYGYTF. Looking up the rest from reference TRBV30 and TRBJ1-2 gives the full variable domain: SQTIHQWPATLVQPVGSPLSLECTVEGTSNPNLYWYRQAAGRGLQLLFYSVGIGQISSEVPQNLSASRPQDRQFILSSKKLLLSDSGFYLCACFRGLNYGYTFGSGTRLTVV.

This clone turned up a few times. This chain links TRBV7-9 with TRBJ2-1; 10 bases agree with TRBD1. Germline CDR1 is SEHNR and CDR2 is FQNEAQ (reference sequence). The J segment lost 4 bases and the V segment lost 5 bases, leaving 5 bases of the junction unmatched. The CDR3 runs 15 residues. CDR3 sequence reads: CASSPGQGMYNEQFF. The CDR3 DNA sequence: TGTGCCAGCAGCCCGGGACAGGGGATGTACAATGAGCAGTTCTTC.

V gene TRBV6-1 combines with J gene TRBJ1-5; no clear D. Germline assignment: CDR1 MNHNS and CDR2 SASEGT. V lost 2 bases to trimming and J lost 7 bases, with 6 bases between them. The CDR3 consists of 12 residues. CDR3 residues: CASSERRQPQHF. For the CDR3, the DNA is TGTGCCAGCAGTGAAAGGAGGCAGCCCCAGCATTTT.

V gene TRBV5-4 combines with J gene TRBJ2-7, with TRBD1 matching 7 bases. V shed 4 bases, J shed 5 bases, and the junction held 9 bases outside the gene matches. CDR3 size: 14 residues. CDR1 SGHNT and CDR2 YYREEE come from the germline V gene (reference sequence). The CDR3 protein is CASSAGQVVDEQYF. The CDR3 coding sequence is TGTGCCAGCAGCGCAGGACAGGTGGTGGACGAGCAGTACTTC.

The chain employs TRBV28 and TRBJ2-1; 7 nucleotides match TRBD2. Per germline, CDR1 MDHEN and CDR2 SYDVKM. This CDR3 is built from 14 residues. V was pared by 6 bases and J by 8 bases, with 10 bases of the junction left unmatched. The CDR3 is CASSLGSGRDEQFF. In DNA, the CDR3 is TGTGCCAGCAGCCTGGGGAGTGGGAGGGATGAGCAGTTCTTC.

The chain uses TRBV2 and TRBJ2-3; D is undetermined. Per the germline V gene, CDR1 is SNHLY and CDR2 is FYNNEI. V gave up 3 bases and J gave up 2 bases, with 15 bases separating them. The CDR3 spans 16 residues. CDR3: CASSDGGSPFTDTQYF. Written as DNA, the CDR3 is TGTGCCAGCAGTGATGGTGGGTCGCCCTTCACAGATACGCAGTATTTT.

The CDR3 reads CASDNRGTGLGDTQYF. The CDR3 DNA sequence: TGTGCCAGCGACAACCGGGGGACAGGGCTGGGAGATACGCAGTATTTT. The rearrangement joins TRBV4-2 to TRBJ2-3; 9 positions match TRBD1. CDR1 is LGHNA, CDR2 YNFKEQ, per germline. The CDR3 extends over 16 amino acids. With V trimmed by 8 bases and J by 5 bases, 14 bases remained unmatched.

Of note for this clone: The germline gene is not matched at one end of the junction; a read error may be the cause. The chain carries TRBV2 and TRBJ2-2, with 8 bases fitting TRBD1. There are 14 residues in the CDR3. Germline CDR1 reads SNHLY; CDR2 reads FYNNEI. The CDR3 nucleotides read TGTGCCAGCACCCGGGACAGGAACGCCGGGGAGCTGTTTTTT. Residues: CASTRDRNAGELFF.